This T cell receptor beta chain was profiled in a study of blood T cell repertoires in COVID-19. As for the study in general: Acute-phase and convalescent COVID-19 samples originated in the United States, Italy and Spain. In each case, the material was cDNA or gDNA derived from T cells, B-cell-depleted T cells, or PBMCs.

Here immunoSEQ multiplex PCR was the method, and the copy in TCRdb shows in-frame clones only, minus some. The table lists about 350,000 clones, about 90% of them singletons. One Seattle source followed patients from active infection through their disease course. Per the germline V gene, CDR1 is LNHNV and CDR2 is YYDKDF (reference sequence). The CDR3 is 14 amino acids. Trimming left V 7 bases short and J 7 bases short, with 16 bases between. Input material: peripheral blood. The TCR sequence derives from a woman aged 70-85 years with COVID-19, enrolled during active disease. The chain employs TRBV15 and TRBJ1-4; no firm D call. The CDR3 DNA sequence: TGTGCCACCAACGACCCGTTCGGGAGTGAAAAACTGTTTTTT. It specifies CATNDPFGSEKLFF.